A selection of T cell receptor beta chains follows, all from one sample in a study of read filtering for tumor transcriptome and immune sequencing. In TCRdb, the reads were re-called with MiXCR into one record per CDR3 protein. This sample has roughly 41,000 distinct CDR3 sequences, with approximately 14% found just once. Sequencing was done on a sample of a population of CD138-negative cells sorted from bone marrow. The receptors were gathered from a donor aged 40 or older with multiple myeloma. Each CDR3 is given with its conserved first and last residue. The D gene is left open where the match is weak. Not all rows give a size; the values are once, few, many and, for expanded clones, a class.

V	size	D	J	CDR3	DNA
TRBV27	few	.	TRBJ2-2	CASSFMGGTNTGELFF	TGTGCCAGCAGTTTCATGGGCGGGACCAACACCGGGGAGCTGTTTTTT
TRBV2	many	TRBD1	TRBJ1-1	CASSGRTGGKAFF	TGTGCCAGCAGTGGACGGACAGGGGGTAAGGCTTTCTTT
TRBV20-1	many	.	TRBJ2-4	CSAVDGGAAKNIQYF	TGCAGTGCAGTGGACGGAGGTGCAGCCAAAAACATTCAGTACTTC
TRBV30	many	.	TRBJ2-1	CAWSVWTAASRNEQFF	TGTGCCTGGAGTGTATGGACTGCGGCCTCCCGCAATGAGCAGTTCTTC
TRBV9	many	.	TRBJ1-4	CASSVAPSGTATNEKLFF	TGTGCCAGCAGCGTAGCTCCTTCCGGGACTGCAACTAATGAAAAACTGTTTTTT
TRBV10-3	many	.	TRBJ2-2	CATLIGLGLEGNTGELFF	TGTGCCACCCTGATAGGGTTGGGCCTTGAAGGGAACACCGGGGAGCTGTTTTTT
TRBV18	many	.	TRBJ2-1	CASYKPGRDNEQFF	TGTGCCAGTTATAAACCCGGGAGAGACAATGAGCAGTTCTTC
TRBV7-7	many	.	TRBJ2-2	CASSLEGNTGELFF	TGTGCTAGCAGCTTAGAGGGAAACACCGGGGAGCTGTTTTTT
TRBV6-2/TRBV6-3	many	TRBD1	TRBJ2-3	CATGQASTDTQYF	TGTGCCACCGGACAGGCCTCCACAGATACGCAGTATTTT
TRBV10-2	many	.	TRBJ1-5	CASSAQGGQPQHF	TGCGCCAGCAGTGCTCAGGGCGGTCAGCCCCAGCATTTT
TRBV18	.	.	TRBJ1-1	CASSPTENTEAFF	TGTGCCAGCTCACCTACGGAGAACACTGAAGCTTTCTTT
TRBV7-9	many	TRBD2	TRBJ2-5	CASRREQETQYF	TGTGCCAGCAGGCGGGAGCAAGAGACCCAGTACTTC
TRBV4-1	many	.	TRBJ2-3	CASSRPWDLDTQYF	TGCGCCAGCAGCCGGCCTTGGGACCTAGATACGCAGTATTTT
TRBV7-6	many	TRBD2	TRBJ2-7	CASSFASGSTYEQYF	TGTGCCAGCAGCTTCGCTAGCGGGAGTACCTACGAGCAGTACTTC
TRBV20-1	few	TRBD1	TRBJ1-2	CSATDRGNYGYTF	TGCAGTGCTACGGACAGGGGGAACTATGGCTACACCTTC
TRBV30	many	.	TRBJ1-2	CAWSWTKGYTF	TGTGCCTGGAGTTGGACGAAGGGCTACACCTTC
TRBV12-3/TRBV12-4	many	.	TRBJ2-4	CASSLESLGSKNIQYF	TGTGCCAGCAGTTTAGAAAGTCTGGGGAGCAAAAACATTCAGTACTTC
TRBV12-3/TRBV12-4	many	TRBD2	TRBJ2-1	CASTQSRLAESYNEQFF	TGTGCCAGCACCCAATCTCGACTAGCCGAGTCCTACAATGAGCAGTTCTTC
TRBV30	many	TRBD1	TRBJ2-3	CAWSRPGTAADTQYF	TGTGCCTGGAGCCGTCCCGGGACAGCCGCAGATACGCAGTATTTT
TRBV24-1	many	TRBD2	TRBJ2-3	CATSDALAGGSDTQYF	TGTGCCACCAGTGATGCACTAGCGGGAGGATCAGATACGCAGTATTTT
TRBV29-1	many	TRBD2	TRBJ2-2	CSVTGTSGRALTGELFF	TGCAGCGTTACCGGGACTAGCGGGAGGGCCCTCACCGGGGAGCTGTTTTTT
TRBV11-1	many	.	TRBJ1-1	CASSLATEAFF	TGTGCCAGCAGCTTAGCGACTGAAGCTTTCTTT
TRBV11-2	few	TRBD2	TRBJ2-7	CASSLAPGGGRRYEQYF	TGTGCCAGCAGCTTAGCCCCAGGTGGCGGGAGAAGGTACGAGCAGTACTTC
TRBV18	many	TRBD2	TRBJ2-1	CASSRQGQRESYNEQFF	TGTGCCAGCTCACGCCAAGGCCAGCGGGAGAGTTACAATGAGCAGTTCTTC
TRBV27	few	.	TRBJ2-5	CASSFVQGSETQYF	TGTGCCAGCAGTTTCGTTCAAGGCTCGGAGACCCAGTACTTC